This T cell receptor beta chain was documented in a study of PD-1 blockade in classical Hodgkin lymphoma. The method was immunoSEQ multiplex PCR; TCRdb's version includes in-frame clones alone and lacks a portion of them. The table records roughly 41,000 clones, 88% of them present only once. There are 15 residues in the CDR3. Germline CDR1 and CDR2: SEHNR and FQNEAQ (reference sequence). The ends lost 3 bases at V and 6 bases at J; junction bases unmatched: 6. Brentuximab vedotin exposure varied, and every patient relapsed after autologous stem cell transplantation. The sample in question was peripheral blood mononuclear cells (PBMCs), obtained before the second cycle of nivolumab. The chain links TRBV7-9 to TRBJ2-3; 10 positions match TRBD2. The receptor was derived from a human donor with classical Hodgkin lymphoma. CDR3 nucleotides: TGTGCCAGCAGCTTCCTAGCGGGAGTTGCTGATACGCAGTATTTT. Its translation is CASSFLAGVADTQYF.